The rows below give T cell receptor beta chains drawn from one sample of a study of PD-L1 blockade in urothelial cancer. Data came from immunoSEQ multiplex PCR; TCRdb stores just in-frame clones and leaves some out. This table has 85,000 to 95,000 clones, roughly nine tenths appearing once. Sequencing used PBMCs, obtained around atezolizumab (anti-PD-L1) treatment. These receptor sequences come from a woman aged 80 or older with urothelial cancer. Each CDR3 is given with its conserved first and last residue. Fields, in order: clone size, J gene, D gene, V gene, CDR3 DNA, CDR3 protein. The D gene is left open where the match is weak. Clone sizes are given selectively: once, few, many, or a class where the clone is expanded.

clone_size: once; j_call: TRBJ2-5; d_call: TRBD2; v_call: TRBV10-3; cdr3_nt: TGTGCCATCGGAGCGGGGGCTAGCGGGAGTTGGGGAGAGACCCAGTACTTC; cdr3_aa: CAIGAGASGSWGETQYF
clone_size: once; j_call: TRBJ2-5; d_call: TRBD2; v_call: TRBV10-2; cdr3_nt: TGCGCCAGCAAGGCGGGAGGTCAGGAGACCCAGTACTTC; cdr3_aa: CASKAGGQETQYF
clone_size: once; j_call: TRBJ1-1; d_call: -; v_call: TRBV6-6; cdr3_nt: TGTGCCAGCATCGACGATCTAGACACTGAAGCTTTCTTT; cdr3_aa: CASIDDLDTEAFF
clone_size: -; j_call: TRBJ1-2; d_call: TRBD1; v_call: TRBV28; cdr3_nt: TGTGCCAGCAGTCGAGACAGGGTCAACTATGGCTACACCTTC; cdr3_aa: CASSRDRVNYGYTF
clone_size: few; j_call: TRBJ1-5; d_call: -; v_call: TRBV30; cdr3_nt: TGTGCCTGGGGAGACAGGACCAATCAGCCCCAGCATTTT; cdr3_aa: CAWGDRTNQPQHF
clone_size: once; j_call: TRBJ1-5; d_call: TRBD1; v_call: TRBV27; cdr3_nt: TGTGCCAGCAGTCCAAAAGGACAGGGGTCAAATCAGCCCCAGCATTTT; cdr3_aa: CASSPKGQGSNQPQHF
clone_size: -; j_call: TRBJ2-1; d_call: TRBD2; v_call: TRBV6-1; cdr3_nt: TGTGCCAGCAGTGGCCGCGGGTCTAGCGGGAGCTCCTACAATGAGCAGTTCTTC; cdr3_aa: CASSGRGSSGSSYNEQFF
clone_size: -; j_call: TRBJ1-5; d_call: -; v_call: TRBV21-1; cdr3_nt: TGTGCCATATTAAGAAAGGGGACAAAAGGCAATCAGCCCCAGCATTTT; cdr3_aa: CAILRKGTKGNQPQHF
clone_size: -; j_call: TRBJ1-5; d_call: -; v_call: TRBV19; cdr3_nt: TGTGCCAGTAACAAACGGACAGAGTGGGGCAATCAGCCCCAGCATTTT; cdr3_aa: CASNKRTEWGNQPQHF
clone_size: -; j_call: TRBJ2-7; d_call: TRBD1; v_call: TRBV6-6; cdr3_nt: TGTGCCAGCAGCCGGGGACAGTACTACGAGCAGTACTTC; cdr3_aa: CASSRGQYYEQYF
clone_size: once; j_call: TRBJ2-1; d_call: TRBD1; v_call: TRBV5-1; cdr3_nt: TGCGCCAGCAGCGGAGGACAGGTTCTAAGCTCCTACAATGAGCAGTTCTTC; cdr3_aa: CASSGGQVLSSYNEQFF
clone_size: -; j_call: TRBJ1-1; d_call: -; v_call: TRBV5-4; cdr3_nt: TGTGCCAGCAGCTTCGGGTACACTGAAGCTTTCTTT; cdr3_aa: CASSFGYTEAFF
clone_size: -; j_call: TRBJ1-1; d_call: -; v_call: TRBV13; cdr3_nt: TGTGCCAGCAGCGAATCCGGGACAAGGGTTAAAGCTTTCTTT; cdr3_aa: CASSESGTRVKAFF
clone_size: -; j_call: TRBJ1-1; d_call: -; v_call: TRBV9; cdr3_nt: TGTGCCAGCAGCTCCTCTCCGGACACTGAAGCTTTCTTT; cdr3_aa: CASSSSPDTEAFF
clone_size: once; j_call: TRBJ2-2; d_call: TRBD1; v_call: TRBV5-1; cdr3_nt: TGCGCCAGCAGAGACAGGGTTTCGATCGGGGAGCTGTTTTTT; cdr3_aa: CASRDRVSIGELFF
clone_size: few; j_call: TRBJ2-3; d_call: -; v_call: TRBV11-3; cdr3_nt: TGTGCCAGCAGCTTAGAAGGGGAGGACACAGATACGCAGTATTTT; cdr3_aa: CASSLEGEDTDTQYF
clone_size: -; j_call: TRBJ2-7; d_call: TRBD1; v_call: TRBV5-5; cdr3_nt: TGTGCCAGCAGCCCCGGACAGGTTTTGGAGTACTTC; cdr3_aa: CASSPGQVLEYF
clone_size: -; j_call: TRBJ2-1; d_call: TRBD2; v_call: TRBV7-9; cdr3_nt: TGTGCCAGCAGCCGGACTAGCGGGAGAATTAATGAGCAGTTCTTC; cdr3_aa: CASSRTSGRINEQFF
clone_size: -; j_call: TRBJ2-2; d_call: TRBD2; v_call: TRBV2; cdr3_nt: TGTGCCAGCAGTCTAGGAGCGGGAGGGCCCTCGACCGGGGAGCTGTTTTTT; cdr3_aa: CASSLGAGGPSTGELFF
clone_size: few; j_call: TRBJ1-4; d_call: TRBD1; v_call: TRBV7-2; cdr3_nt: TGTGCCAGCAGCTTTACCGGGACAGGGGGGGAAAAACTGTTTTTT; cdr3_aa: CASSFTGTGGEKLFF
clone_size: -; j_call: TRBJ2-1; d_call: -; v_call: TRBV5-1; cdr3_nt: TGCGCCAGCAGCTTGGGTGGACAGTATAGAGGCAATGAGCAGTTCTTC; cdr3_aa: CASSLGGQYRGNEQFF
clone_size: few; j_call: TRBJ1-5; d_call: TRBD1; v_call: TRBV6-5; cdr3_nt: TGTGCCAGCAGTCGGGACAGGTATCAGCCCCAGCATTTT; cdr3_aa: CASSRDRYQPQHF
clone_size: -; j_call: TRBJ1-1; d_call: TRBD1; v_call: TRBV28; cdr3_nt: TGTGCCAGCAGCGCGACAGGGGGCGTAGCTTGGACTGAAGCTTTCTTT; cdr3_aa: CASSATGGVAWTEAFF
clone_size: -; j_call: TRBJ2-5; d_call: TRBD1; v_call: TRBV2; cdr3_nt: TGTGCCAGCACCGTACAGGGGGCAGAGGAGACCCAGTACTTC; cdr3_aa: CASTVQGAEETQYF
clone_size: -; j_call: TRBJ1-2; d_call: -; v_call: TRBV28; cdr3_nt: TGTGCCAGCAGAGCTAGTGGGGGGAACTATGGCTACACCTTC; cdr3_aa: CASRASGGNYGYTF
clone_size: once; j_call: TRBJ2-7; d_call: TRBD2; v_call: TRBV10-2; cdr3_nt: TGCGCCAGCGGCGGGGGCTGGGGTGGGAGCGGGAGGAGAGACGAGCAGTACTTC; cdr3_aa: CASGGGWGGSGRRDEQYF
clone_size: -; j_call: TRBJ2-2; d_call: -; v_call: TRBV15; cdr3_nt: TGTGCCACCAGCAGAGATAAGGGGTGGGCCGGGGAGCTGTTTTTT; cdr3_aa: CATSRDKGWAGELFF
clone_size: -; j_call: TRBJ2-3; d_call: TRBD2; v_call: TRBV9; cdr3_nt: TGTGCCAGCAGCGACATTAGCGGGAGAGGTACGCAGTATTTT; cdr3_aa: CASSDISGRGTQYF
clone_size: -; j_call: TRBJ2-5; d_call: TRBD2; v_call: TRBV7-9; cdr3_nt: TGTGCCAGCAGCTTAGCGGGGACTAGCGGGACACCTAAAGAGACCCAGTACTTC; cdr3_aa: CASSLAGTSGTPKETQYF
clone_size: few; j_call: TRBJ2-4; d_call: TRBD2; v_call: TRBV4-2; cdr3_nt: TGTGCCAGCAGCCGGGGACTAGCGGGGGCGGCGGAAAACATTCAGTACTTC; cdr3_aa: CASSRGLAGAAENIQYF
clone_size: -; j_call: TRBJ1-3; d_call: -; v_call: TRBV5-1; cdr3_nt: TGCGCCAGCAGCTTGGAAGCGGTTCGGGGAAACACCATATATTTT; cdr3_aa: CASSLEAVRGNTIYF
clone_size: few; j_call: TRBJ1-1; d_call: -; v_call: TRBV28; cdr3_nt: TGTGCCAGCAGTAGGACAGCGAACACTGAAGCTTTCTTT; cdr3_aa: CASSRTANTEAFF
clone_size: once; j_call: TRBJ1-2; d_call: TRBD1; v_call: TRBV7-2; cdr3_nt: TGTGCCAGCAGCGGTGCCGGGACAGGGGTGCACTATGGCTACACCTTC; cdr3_aa: CASSGAGTGVHYGYTF
clone_size: -; j_call: TRBJ2-5; d_call: TRBD1; v_call: TRBV18; cdr3_nt: TGTGCCAGCTCACTCGACAGGGGGAACCAAGAGACCCAGTACTTC; cdr3_aa: CASSLDRGNQETQYF
clone_size: -; j_call: TRBJ2-7; d_call: -; v_call: TRBV27; cdr3_nt: TGTGCCAGCAGTTCGCTGCCCGGGAGCTACGAGCAGTACTTC; cdr3_aa: CASSSLPGSYEQYF
clone_size: -; j_call: TRBJ2-1; d_call: TRBD2; v_call: TRBV11-3; cdr3_nt: TGTGCCAGCAGCCACGGACTAGCGGGAGCTGGCTACAATGAGCAGTTCTTC; cdr3_aa: CASSHGLAGAGYNEQFF
clone_size: -; j_call: TRBJ2-7; d_call: -; v_call: TRBV7-6; cdr3_nt: TGTGCCAGCAGCTTGGGAGGAGGCTGGTCCTCCTACGAGCAGTACTTC; cdr3_aa: CASSLGGGWSSYEQYF
clone_size: once; j_call: TRBJ2-1; d_call: TRBD2; v_call: TRBV27; cdr3_nt: TGTGCCAGCAGCGTAGCGGGGTACAATGAGCAGTTCTTC; cdr3_aa: CASSVAGYNEQFF
clone_size: -; j_call: TRBJ2-2; d_call: -; v_call: TRBV7-3; cdr3_nt: TGTGCCAGCAGTATCGGGACTGGCACGTTGGCCGGGGAGCTGTTTTTT; cdr3_aa: CASSIGTGTLAGELFF
clone_size: -; j_call: TRBJ2-5; d_call: -; v_call: TRBV4-1; cdr3_nt: TGCGCCAGCAGCCAAGAAGAGGTGGGAGAGACCCAGTACTTC; cdr3_aa: CASSQEEVGETQYF
clone_size: -; j_call: TRBJ2-1; d_call: TRBD1; v_call: TRBV11-1; cdr3_nt: TGTGCCAGCAGCCGGGACAGGGGAAGCTCCTACAATGAGCAGTTCTTC; cdr3_aa: CASSRDRGSSYNEQFF
clone_size: -; j_call: TRBJ2-1; d_call: TRBD1; v_call: TRBV11-2; cdr3_nt: TGTGCCAGCAGCTTAATTAAGGGGACAGGGATCAGGAATGAGCAGTTCTTC; cdr3_aa: CASSLIKGTGIRNEQFF
clone_size: -; j_call: TRBJ1-4; d_call: TRBD1; v_call: TRBV19; cdr3_nt: TGTGCCAGTAGTGACCGAGGGGGACAGGTTAATGAAAAACTGTTTTTT; cdr3_aa: CASSDRGGQVNEKLFF
clone_size: -; j_call: TRBJ1-1; d_call: -; v_call: TRBV5-1; cdr3_nt: TGCGCCAGCAGCTTGGCCTCCCGAACAGGGAAAGAAGCTTTCTTT; cdr3_aa: CASSLASRTGKEAFF
clone_size: -; j_call: TRBJ2-1; d_call: -; v_call: TRBV28; cdr3_nt: TGTGCCAGCAGTTTAGTCGGGGGCAATGAGCAGTTCTTC; cdr3_aa: CASSLVGGNEQFF
clone_size: -; j_call: TRBJ2-7; d_call: -; v_call: TRBV6-5; cdr3_nt: TGTGCCAGCAGTCGGGCGGGGGCCCTCCCCGAGCAGTACTTC; cdr3_aa: CASSRAGALPEQYF
clone_size: -; j_call: TRBJ2-7; d_call: -; v_call: TRBV5-1; cdr3_nt: TGCGCCAGCAGCTTCCCGAGCTCCTACGAGCAGTACTTC; cdr3_aa: CASSFPSSYEQYF
clone_size: -; j_call: TRBJ2-1; d_call: TRBD2; v_call: TRBV6-1; cdr3_nt: TGTGCCAGCAGTGCAACTAGCGGGGGCTCCTACAATGAGCAGTTCTTC; cdr3_aa: CASSATSGGSYNEQFF
clone_size: -; j_call: TRBJ2-7; d_call: -; v_call: TRBV13; cdr3_nt: TGTGCCAGCAGCTTATCTTCCGGTTACCGCTACGAGCAGTACTTC; cdr3_aa: CASSLSSGYRYEQYF
clone_size: -; j_call: TRBJ2-5; d_call: -; v_call: TRBV19; cdr3_nt: TGTGCCAGTAGTAGGGGCCAGGGATCCGAGACCCAGTACTTC; cdr3_aa: CASSRGQGSETQYF
clone_size: -; j_call: TRBJ1-1; d_call: -; v_call: TRBV28; cdr3_nt: TGTGCCAGCCAACAGGAACGAGGTGAAGCTTTCTTT; cdr3_aa: CASQQERGEAFF
clone_size: -; j_call: TRBJ2-3; d_call: TRBD2; v_call: TRBV7-2; cdr3_nt: TGTGCCAGCAGCGCAACTAGCGGGAGGGCCTTAGATACGCAGTATTTT; cdr3_aa: CASSATSGRALDTQYF
clone_size: -; j_call: TRBJ2-1; d_call: TRBD2; v_call: TRBV7-3; cdr3_nt: TGTGCCAGCAGCTTTCAGTGGGCAGCGGGAGAAGTCGCAGGGTACAATGAGCAGTTCTTC; cdr3_aa: CASSFQWAAGEVAGYNEQFF
clone_size: -; j_call: TRBJ1-1; d_call: -; v_call: TRBV5-4; cdr3_nt: TGTGCCAGCACCACCGAGGTGAGGAACACTGAAGCTTTCTTT; cdr3_aa: CASTTEVRNTEAFF
clone_size: -; j_call: TRBJ2-1; d_call: -; v_call: TRBV7-9; cdr3_nt: TGTGCCAGCAGCTTAGTGCGGCACAATGAGCAGTTCTTC; cdr3_aa: CASSLVRHNEQFF